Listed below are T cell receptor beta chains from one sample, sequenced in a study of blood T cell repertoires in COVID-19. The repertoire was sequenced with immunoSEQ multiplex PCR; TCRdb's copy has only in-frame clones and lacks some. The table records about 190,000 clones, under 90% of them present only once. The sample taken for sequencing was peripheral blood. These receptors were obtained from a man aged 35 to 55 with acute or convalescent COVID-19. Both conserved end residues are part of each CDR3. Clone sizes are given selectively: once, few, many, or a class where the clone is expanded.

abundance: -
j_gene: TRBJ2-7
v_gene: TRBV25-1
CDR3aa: CASSTSGGSYEQYF

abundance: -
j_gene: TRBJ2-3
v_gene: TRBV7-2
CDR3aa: CASSLSSAGASTDTQYF

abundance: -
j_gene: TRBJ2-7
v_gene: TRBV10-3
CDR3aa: CAITAGPQGGMYF

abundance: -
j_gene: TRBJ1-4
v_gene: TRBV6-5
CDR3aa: CASTLTSTNEKLFF

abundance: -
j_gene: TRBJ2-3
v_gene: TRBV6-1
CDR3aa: CASSEVLGGATDTQYF

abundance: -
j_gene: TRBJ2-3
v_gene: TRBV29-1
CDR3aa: CSAPSGGAGDTQYF

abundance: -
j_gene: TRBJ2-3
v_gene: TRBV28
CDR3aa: CASSSLGATGTDTQYF

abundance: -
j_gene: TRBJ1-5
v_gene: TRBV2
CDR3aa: CASSGEGSNQPQHF

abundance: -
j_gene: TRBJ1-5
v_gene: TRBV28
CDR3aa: CASSPLANQPQHF

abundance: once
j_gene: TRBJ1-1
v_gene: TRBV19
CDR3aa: CASSIGRVRNTEAFF

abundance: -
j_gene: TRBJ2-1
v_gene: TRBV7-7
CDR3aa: CASSPSFLSSYNEQFF

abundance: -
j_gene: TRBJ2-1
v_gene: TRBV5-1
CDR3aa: CASRPTGNNEQFF

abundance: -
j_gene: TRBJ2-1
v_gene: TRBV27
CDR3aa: CASSRGVTGVGNEQFF

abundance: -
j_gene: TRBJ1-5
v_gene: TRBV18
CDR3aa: CASSPTGGSINQPQHF

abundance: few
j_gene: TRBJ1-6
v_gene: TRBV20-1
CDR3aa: CSASAGGTVNSPLHF

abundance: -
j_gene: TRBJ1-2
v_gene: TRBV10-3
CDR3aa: CAIGAVNYGYTF

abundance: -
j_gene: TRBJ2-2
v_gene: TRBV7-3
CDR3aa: CASSNTGTGELFF

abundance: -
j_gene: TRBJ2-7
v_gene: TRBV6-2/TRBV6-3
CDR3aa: CASSYRQGSSYEQYF